This TCR beta chain was recovered during a study of OX40 agonist ivuxolimab in advanced cancers. Blood samples were obtained at baseline, cycle 4 day 1, and cycle 7 day 1. Trimming cost V 5 bases and J 10 bases, with 12 bases left between them. CDR3 length: 12 amino acids. Germline assignment: CDR1 SGHTA and CDR2 FQGNSA. Using immunoSEQ multiplex PCR, the repertoire was profiled, and TCRdb retains in-frame clones only, with some absent. The data contain roughly 110,000 clones, 90% of them singletons. This receptor was taken from an adult with an advanced solid tumor such as melanoma, head and neck, liver or kidney cancer. This specimen consisted of CD4+ or CD8+ T cells sorted from blood, obtained in a trial of the OX40 agonist ivuxolimab. This rearrangement joins TRBV7-2 to TRBJ2-1; D is undetermined. The CDR3 here is CASSVDRVEQFF. Here the CDR3 DNA reads TGTGCCAGCAGCGTAGACCGGGTGGAGCAGTTCTTC. Looking up the rest from reference TRBV7-2 and TRBJ2-1 gives the full variable domain: GAGVSQSPSNKVTEKGKDVELRCDPISGHTALYWYRQSLGQGLEFLIYFQGNSAPDKSGLPSDRFSAERTGGSVSTLTIQRTQQEDSAVYLCASSVDRVEQFFGPGTRLTVL.